These 2 T cell receptor beta chains share one sample of origin, sequenced in a study of blood T cell repertoires in COVID-19. Profiling relied on immunoSEQ multiplex PCR, and the TCRdb table lists in-frame clones only, not all of them. The sample lists around 250,000 clones, 70% to 90% seen once, with about 1% in the top ten. Sequenced sample: PBMCs or T cells enriched from blood (not recorded which). The receptors derive from a man over 45 who had been exposed to COVID-19.

The rearrangement joins TRBV28 to TRBJ1-1; no firm D call. The CDR3 has 12 amino acids. CDR1 is MDHEN, CDR2 SYDVKM, per germline. V was trimmed by 2 bases and J by 8 bases, leaving 9 bases between them. CDR3 nucleotides: TGTGCCAGCAGTTTAGGCAGTTCCGAAGCTTTCTTT. Translated, it gives CASSLGSSEAFF.

The chain combines TRBV9 with TRBJ2-1; 10 bases agree with TRBD1. The junction had 10 bases not matched to a gene; V was cut back by 4 bases and J by 9 bases. The CDR3 has 15 amino acids. The germline V gene has CDR1 SGDLS and CDR2 YYNGEE. The CDR3 DNA is TGTGCCAGCAGCCTGGGACAGGGGAGTTTGAGTGAGCAGTTCTTC. Amino acids: CASSLGQGSLSEQFF.